The rows below give T cell receptor beta chains drawn from one sample of a study of blood T cell repertoires in COVID-19. Measured with immunoSEQ multiplex PCR; TCRdb has only the in-frame clones, and not every one. The table has about 140,000 clones, roughly four fifths seen once. Sequenced material: peripheral blood. These receptors all come from a human donor in a cohort sampled during active COVID-19. The CDR3 runs from the conserved cysteine through the conserved F or W. A D gene is named only where the DNA matches it firmly. Some rows have no size entry. The others give once, few or many, or a class for an expanded clone.

size,V,D,J,CDR3,DNA
-,TRBV27,-,TRBJ1-4,CASSSYRDKDYEKLFF,TGTGCCAGCAGTTCCTACCGGGACAAGGATTATGAAAAACTGTTTTTT
-,TRBV3-1/TRBV3-2,-,TRBJ1-2,CASSLRMTGGGYTF,TGTGCCAGCAGCTTACGAATGACCGGGGGGGGCTACACCTTC
-,TRBV6-5,TRBD1,TRBJ1-1,CASRRGEGASEAFF,TGTGCCAGCAGGCGGGGGGAGGGGGCTAGTGAAGCTTTCTTT
-,TRBV11-2,-,TRBJ1-4,CASSLEAEKLFF,TGTGCCAGCAGCCTTGAGGCTGAAAAACTGTTTTTT
-,TRBV6-5,TRBD1,TRBJ2-7,CATRDRSYEQYF,TGTGCCACCCGGGACAGGTCCTACGAGCAGTACTTC
-,TRBV7-2,TRBD1,TRBJ1-3,CASSQDRGRKGNTIYF,TGTGCCAGCAGCCAAGACAGGGGGCGGAAAGGAAACACCATATATTTT
-,TRBV7-9,TRBD1,TRBJ1-1,CASSLGDRTNTEAFF,TGTGCCAGCAGCTTGGGGGACAGGACGAACACTGAAGCTTTCTTT
-,TRBV5-1,TRBD1,TRBJ1-6,CASSFTDRVRSPLHF,TGCGCCAGCAGCTTCACGGACAGGGTAAGGTCACCCCTCCACTTT
-,TRBV7-8,TRBD2,TRBJ2-3,CASSLLYRTSGGASTDTQYF,TGTGCCAGCAGCTTGCTATATCGGACTAGCGGGGGGGCTAGCACAGATACGCAGTATTTT
-,TRBV18,-,TRBJ2-5,CASSPRREETQYF,TGTGCCAGCTCACCACGGAGGGAAGAGACCCAGTACTTC
-,TRBV7-9,-,TRBJ2-1,CASSLDSYNEQFF,TGTGCCAGCAGCTTAGACAGCTACAATGAGCAGTTCTTC
few,TRBV7-2,TRBD2,TRBJ2-5,CASRGGGARTQYF,TGTGCCAGCAGGGGCGGGGGGGCCCGGACCCAGTACTTC
-,TRBV5-1,TRBD2,TRBJ2-1,CASRALAGGSYNEQFF,TGCGCCAGCAGGGCACTAGCGGGGGGTTCCTACAATGAGCAGTTCTTC
-,TRBV28,-,TRBJ2-5,CASRLSDFQETQYF,TGTGCCAGCAGGCTATCGGACTTCCAAGAGACCCAGTACTTC
-,TRBV5-1,TRBD1,TRBJ2-3,CASSSRDRSTDTQYF,TGCGCCAGCAGCTCCCGGGACAGGAGCACAGATACGCAGTATTTT
-,TRBV19,-,TRBJ1-6,CASSNNRNNSPLHF,TGTGCCAGTAGCAATAACAGAAATAATTCACCCCTCCACTTT
few,TRBV7-9,TRBD1,TRBJ1-1,CASSKGQIASEAFF,TGTGCCAGCAGCAAGGGACAGATAGCATCTGAAGCTTTCTTT
-,TRBV12-3/TRBV12-4,-,TRBJ2-5,CASSARVETQYF,TGTGCCAGCAGCGCTCGGGTTGAGACCCAGTACTTC
-,TRBV6-5,-,TRBJ1-4,CASSYDDKSEKLFF,TGTGCCAGCAGTTACGACGACAAAAGCGAAAAACTGTTTTTT
once,TRBV5-1,-,TRBJ2-1,CASSSSGGEREQFF,TGCGCCAGCAGCTCTTCGGGCGGGGAGAGAGAGCAGTTCTTC
-,TRBV11-2,TRBD2,TRBJ2-3,CASSRSGGSTDTQYF,TGTGCCAGCAGCCGTAGCGGGGGAAGCACAGATACGCAGTATTTT
-,TRBV19,TRBD2,TRBJ2-3,CASSIGVAGGRTDTQYF,TGTGCCAGTAGTATAGGGGTAGCGGGGGGGCGGACAGATACGCAGTATTTT
-,TRBV6-1,-,TRBJ1-2,CASSDHRQTNYGYTF,TGTGCCAGCAGTGACCACCGACAGACTAACTATGGCTACACCTTC
-,TRBV20-1,-,TRBJ2-2,CSASGGRFDTGELFF,TGCAGTGCTAGTGGGGGGCGCTTTGACACCGGGGAGCTGTTTTTT
-,TRBV2,-,TRBJ1-2,CASSEYRANYGYTF,TGTGCCAGCAGTGAATACAGGGCTAACTATGGCTACACCTTC
-,TRBV6-1,TRBD2,TRBJ2-7,CASSERTSGAYEQYF,TGTGCCAGCAGTGAAAGGACTAGCGGGGCCTACGAGCAGTACTTC
-,TRBV7-2,-,TRBJ1-4,CASSLAPDEKLFF,TGTGCCAGCAGCTTAGCGCCGGATGAAAAACTGTTTTTT
-,TRBV6-5,-,TRBJ1-6,CASSGPYNSPLHF,TGTGCCAGCTCGGGTCCCTATAATTCACCCCTCCACTTT
once,TRBV28,-,TRBJ2-1,CASSQGTYNEQFF,TGTGCCAGCAGTCAGGGGACCTACAATGAGCAGTTCTTC
-,TRBV19,-,TRBJ2-2,CASSPAQSGTGELFF,TGTGCCAGTAGTCCCGCCCAGAGCGGCACCGGGGAGCTGTTTTTT
-,TRBV5-1,TRBD1,TRBJ2-3,CASSWDRVTDTQYF,TGCGCCAGCAGCTGGGACAGGGTAACAGATACGCAGTATTTT
-,TRBV12-3/TRBV12-4,-,TRBJ2-3,CASSLGAGDTQYF,TGTGCCAGCTCCCTAGGGGCAGGAGATACGCAGTATTTT
-,TRBV25-1,-,TRBJ2-2,CASSQSRAGKGELFF,TGTGCCAGCAGTCAGTCTAGGGCAGGGAAAGGGGAGCTGTTTTTT
once,TRBV9,TRBD1,TRBJ2-7,CASSPPLEGQGRHEQYF,TGTGCCAGCAGCCCGCCCCTGGAGGGACAGGGTAGGCACGAGCAGTACTTC
-,TRBV4-1,-,TRBJ2-6,CASSQDRGSGANVLTF,TGCGCCAGCAGCCAAGATCGAGGGTCTGGGGCCAACGTCCTGACTTTC
-,TRBV29-1,TRBD1,TRBJ2-7,CSVEGQGGGEQYF,TGCAGCGTTGAAGGACAGGGGGGTGGCGAGCAGTACTTC
-,TRBV9,TRBD2,TRBJ2-3,CASSVEAGAVDTQYF,TGTGCCAGCAGCGTAGAAGCGGGGGCCGTAGATACGCAGTATTTT
-,TRBV23-1,-,TRBJ1-4,CASSPGGGTITNEKLFF,TGCGCCAGCAGTCCCGGGGGGGGGACCATAACTAATGAAAAACTGTTTTTT
-,TRBV11-1,-,TRBJ2-2,CASSPRRRSSAGELFF,TGTGCCAGCAGCCCCCGGCGGAGGTCCTCGGCCGGGGAGCTGTTTTTT
few,TRBV15,-,TRBJ2-7,CATSSRLDLREQYF,TGTGCCACCAGCAGTCGACTAGATCTTCGGGAGCAGTACTTC
-,TRBV19,-,TRBJ2-7,CASSIQGPYEQYF,TGTGCCAGTAGTATCCAGGGTCCCTACGAGCAGTACTTC
-,TRBV6-5,-,TRBJ1-1,CASSRGMITATEAFF,TGTGCCAGCAGTCGCGGGATGATTACTGCCACTGAAGCTTTCTTT
-,TRBV5-1,TRBD1,TRBJ1-1,CASRTGGGTEAFF,TGCGCCAGCCGGACAGGGGGGGGCACTGAAGCTTTCTTT
few,TRBV20-1,-,TRBJ2-7,CSALGGYEQYF,TGCAGTGCTCTGGGGGGCTACGAGCAGTACTTC
-,TRBV7-9,TRBD2,TRBJ2-3,CASSLGFSSGLGTDTQYF,TGTGCCAGCAGCTTAGGCTTTTCGTCGGGACTAGGGACAGATACGCAGTATTTT
few,TRBV19,-,TRBJ1-5,CASSTEIGGGQPQHF,TGTGCCAGTAGTACGGAGATTGGGGGAGGCCAGCCCCAGCATTTT
-,TRBV5-4,-,TRBJ2-2,CASSLAVGGNTGELFF,TGTGCCAGCAGCTTGGCAGTGGGGGGAAACACCGGGGAGCTGTTTTTT
-,TRBV18,-,TRBJ1-1,CASSRGGGGPEAFF,TGTGCCAGCTCACGGGGAGGGGGTGGTCCTGAAGCTTTCTTT
-,TRBV7-9,TRBD1,TRBJ2-5,CASSRGQGLRETQYF,TGTGCCAGCAGCCGGGGACAGGGCTTGCGGGAGACCCAGTACTTC
-,TRBV28,TRBD2,TRBJ2-7,CASRVRASGGAAYEQYF,TGTGCCAGCAGGGTTCGGGCTAGCGGGGGGGCCGCGTACGAGCAGTACTTC
-,TRBV28,-,TRBJ1-2,CASSLPGGGYYGYTF,TGTGCCAGCAGTCTCCCGGGGGGGGGCTACTATGGCTACACCTTC
-,TRBV5-1,TRBD1,TRBJ2-7,CASSLDGTEFYEQYF,TGCGCCAGCAGCTTAGACGGGACAGAGTTCTACGAGCAGTACTTC
-,TRBV7-3,-,TRBJ2-3,CASSLTGGPDTQYF,TGTGCCAGCAGCTTAACGGGGGGGCCAGATACGCAGTATTTT
-,TRBV29-1,TRBD2,TRBJ2-3,CSVEDWKRGVHPDTQYF,TGCAGCGTTGAAGATTGGAAGCGGGGGGTTCATCCAGATACGCAGTATTTT
-,TRBV6-5,-,TRBJ1-1,CASSPARMNTEAFF,TGTGCCAGCAGTCCCGCCAGGATGAACACTGAAGCTTTCTTT
-,TRBV28,-,TRBJ1-5,CASSLAGSSNQPQHF,TGTGCCAGCAGTTTGGCGGGTTCTAGCAATCAGCCCCAGCATTTT
-,TRBV28,-,TRBJ1-5,CASSLRGGGNQPQHF,TGTGCCAGCAGTTTGAGGGGGGGTGGCAATCAGCCCCAGCATTTT
few,TRBV5-1,-,TRBJ1-2,CASSPDSNYGYTF,TGCGCCAGCAGCCCGGACAGCAACTATGGCTACACCTTC